Each of the 31 T cell receptor beta chains below was sequenced from the same sample in a study of CD8 T cells in Susac syndrome. Random hexamers primed reverse transcription of about 0.45 to 1 ug RNA. TCRdb re-derived calls from the immunoSEQ multiplex PCR reads in MiXCR, one entry per CDR3 protein. The sample includes some 170,000 distinct CDR3 sequences, approximately 93% of them seen just once. The sample consisted of CD4+ T cells from PBMCs. Receptors originate from a human donor with multiple sclerosis.

This chain links TRBV27 with TRBJ2-3; 8 bases are shared with TRBD2. V shed 10 bases, J shed 6 bases, and the junction held 15 bases outside the gene matches. From germline, CDR1 is MNHEY and CDR2 SMNVEV (reference sequence). This CDR3 has 15 residues. The CDR3 reads CATQGGAGVSDTQYF. The CDR3 DNA is TGTGCCACCCAGGGAGGAGCGGGAGTGTCGGATACGCAGTATTTT.

The chain links TRBV4-1 to TRBJ1-2, with D possibly TRBD1 on 6 matching bases. Trimming removed 6 bases at V and 8 bases at J, with 19 bases between. CDR3 length: 14 residues. In germline, CDR1 is MGHRA, CDR2 YSYEKL. CDR3: CASSRGPAEWGYTF. The CDR3 DNA sequence: TGCGCCAGCAGTCGGGGGCCCGCGGAGTGGGGCTACACCTTC.

The chain has TRBV11-2 and TRBJ2-7, with 15 nucleotides matching TRBD2. The CDR3 has 15 amino acids. Looked up from germline, CDR1 is SGHAT and CDR2 is FQNNGV. V dropped 7 bases and J dropped 4; count of bases not matched to a gene: 5. CDR3 region: CASMGLAGGSYEQYF. For the CDR3, the DNA is TGTGCCAGCATGGGACTAGCGGGAGGCTCATACGAGCAGTACTTC.

V gene TRBV3-1 combines with J gene TRBJ2-2; no firm D call. This CDR3 spans 13 amino acids. The germline V and J ends were trimmed by 4 bases and 5 bases, with 8 bases remaining between them. Looked up from germline, CDR1 is LGHDT and CDR2 is YNNKEL (reference sequence). CDR3 in amino acids: CASSPSETGELFF. The CDR3 nucleotides read TGTGCCAGCAGCCCCAGTGAAACCGGGGAGCTGTTTTTT.

The rearrangement uses TRBV27 and TRBJ2-4; D tentatively reads TRBD1 or TRBD2 (5 bases each). This CDR3 is 12 amino acids long. Per the germline V gene, CDR1 is MNHEY and CDR2 is SMNVEV (reference sequence). Between the trimmed V and J ends, which lost 7 bases and 5 bases, there was a span of 9 bases. The CDR3 region is CASKGDQNIQYF. CDR3 nucleotides: TGTGCCAGCAAAGGGGACCAAAACATTCAGTACTTC.

The chain employs TRBV29-1 and TRBJ1-1; D is possibly TRBD1 (5 bases). Germline V gene data show CDR1 as SQVTM and CDR2 as ANQGSEA. V dropped 6 bases and J dropped 1 base, with 9 bases sitting between them. This CDR3 is 12 amino acids long. CDR3 in DNA: TGCAGCGTGGGACTTTGGAACACTGAAGCTTTCTTT. Amino acid sequence: CSVGLWNTEAFF.

The CDR3 coding sequence is TGTGCCAGCTCACGAGATCAGGGGGCGCTTGCTGAAAAACTGTTTTTT. Translated: CASSRDQGALAEKLFF. The V and J genes are TRBV18 and TRBJ1-4; TRBD1 aligns across 8 bases. Per germline, CDR1 KGHSH and CDR2 LQKENI. V shed 4 bases, J shed 7 bases, and the junction held 11 bases outside the gene matches. This CDR3 has 16 residues.

The rearrangement links TRBV4-2 to TRBJ2-5; 7 positions agree with TRBD2. CDR3 size: 16 residues. Per the germline V gene, CDR1 is LGHNA and CDR2 is YNFKEQ. The junction had 6 bases not matched to a gene; V was cut back by 0 bases and J by 2 bases. The CDR3 is CASSQDQMGGQETQYF. Written as DNA, the CDR3 is TGTGCCAGCAGCCAAGATCAAATGGGGGGGCAAGAGACCCAGTACTTC.

This clonotype was seen a single time. This chain joins TRBV6-5 and TRBJ2-2; D is ambiguous. The V gene lost 0 bases and the J gene lost 2 bases, with 10 bases spanning the gap. CDR3 length: 16 residues. Germline values: CDR1 MNHEY, CDR2 SVGAGI. The CDR3 here is CASSYSIVGNTGELFF. The CDR3 region has the DNA TGTGCCAGCAGTTACTCGATTGTGGGTAACACCGGGGAGCTGTTTTTT.

Remarks on this clonotype: At one end, the junction sequence differs from germline, possibly due to a read error. The chain is built from TRBV29-1 and TRBJ2-7, with D hard to call. Germline CDR1 SQVTM, CDR2 ANQGSEA. This CDR3 comprises 8 residues. CDR3 DNA: TGCAGCCCAAGGCGCGAGGACTTC. Protein: CSPRREDF.

The chain couples TRBV30 to TRBJ2-3; D unclear. CDR3 length equals 16 residues. Germline CDR1 and CDR2: GTSNPN and SVGIG (reference sequence). V was cut by 5 bases and J by 4 bases, with 22 bases left in between. In DNA, the CDR3 is TGTGCCTGGGGTCGGGCAGCTACGAGTTCGGCAGATACGCAGTATTTT. It translates to CAWGRAATSSADTQYF.

This chain connects TRBV29-1 to TRBJ2-3; D uncertain. V was clipped by 4 bases and J by 0 bases, with 8 bases between them. This CDR3 region has 13 residues. Germline-derived CDR1 and CDR2 are SQVTM and ANQGSEA. The CDR3 nucleotides are TGCAGCGTTGGTGAGACTAGCACAGATACGCAGTATTTT. It yields the protein CSVGETSTDTQYF.

The rearrangement uses TRBV7-3 and TRBJ2-1; maybe TRBD2 (6 bases). CDR1 SGHTA and CDR2 FQGTGA come from the germline V gene. The CDR3 is 15 residues long. V lost 3 bases and J lost 7, with 16 bases in between. CDR3 region: CASSFRETRWNEQFF. The CDR3 coding sequence is TGTGCCAGCAGCTTCCGGGAGACTCGGTGGAATGAGCAGTTCTTC.

V usage is TRBV12-3 or TRBV12-4 and J usage is TRBJ2-1, with 7 positions matching TRBD2. J lost 7 bases, V lost 3 bases, and 6 bases had no gene match. CDR3 size: 14 residues. As DNA, the CDR3 is TGTGCCAGCAGTTTCGGGGCGGGAGAAAATGAGCAGTTCTTC. Residues: CASSFGAGENEQFF.

This rearrangement joins TRBV19 to TRBJ1-5; 7 positions match TRBD1. The V segment lost 6 bases and the J segment 3 bases; nucleotides outside the gene matches: 5. The length of the CDR3 is 14 residues. Germline V gene sequence: CDR1 LNHDA, CDR2 SQIVND (reference sequence). The DNA for the CDR3 is TGTGCCAGTAGCCCCGGGACAGACAATCAGCCCCAGCATTTT. Residues: CASSPGTDNQPQHF.

The rearrangement links TRBV28 to TRBJ2-6, with no clear D. Trimming took 7 bases from V and 3 from J, leaving 4 bases between them. The CDR3 has 12 amino acids. Germline V gene lookup returns CDR1 MDHEN and CDR2 SYDVKM. The CDR3 sequence: CASNFGANVLTF. In DNA form, the CDR3 reads TGTGCCAGCAACTTTGGGGCCAACGTCCTGACTTTC.

The chain joins TRBV29-1 to TRBJ2-5; D may be TRBD1 (6 bases). V was cut by 4 bases and J by 5 bases, with 11 bases left in between. The germline gives CDR1 SQVTM, CDR2 ANQGSEA. This CDR3 comprises 12 residues. The CDR3 here is CSVGGQTETQYF. CDR3 coding DNA: TGCAGCGTTGGAGGACAGACGGAGACCCAGTACTTC.

As to this clonotype: The germline gene is not matched at one end of the junction; a read error may be the cause. The chain employs TRBV18 and TRBJ1-2; no definite D call. In germline, CDR1 is KGHSH, CDR2 LQKENI. The CDR3 runs 15 residues. CDR3 amino acids: CASSPQEGPGWGYTF. DNA of the CDR3: TGCGCCAGCTCACCACAAGAGGGCCCCGGGTGGGGCTACACCTTC.

The CDR3 loop reads CASRGWVGDNEQFF. In nucleotides, the CDR3 is TGTGCCAGCAGGGGATGGGTGGGAGACAATGAGCAGTTCTTC. The chain uses TRBV25-1 and TRBJ2-1; D possibly corresponds to TRBD2 (5 bases). The germline gives CDR1 MGHDK, CDR2 SYGVNS. The CDR3 extends over 14 amino acids. Trimming pared 6 bases from V and 5 bases from J, leaving 14 bases between.

J is TRBJ2-2 and V is TRBV5-6; no clear D gene. Germline CDR1 is SGHDT and CDR2 is YYEEEE. CDR3 length: 13 residues. V shed 3 bases and J shed 6 bases, with 9 bases lying between them. DNA of the CDR3: TGTGCCAGCAGCTGGAGATGGTCCGGGGAGCTGTTTTTT. Translating it yields CASSWRWSGELFF.

The chain is built from TRBV19 and TRBJ1-2; 8 bases map to TRBD1. The CDR3 is made up of 14 amino acids. Germline-derived CDR1 and CDR2 are LNHDA and SQIVND (reference sequence). Losses at the gene ends were 10 bases for V and 2 bases for J; bases not matched to a gene: 9. DNA of the CDR3: TGTGCCACCAACCGACAGGGGAAGAACTATGGCTACACCTTC. Translating gives CATNRQGKNYGYTF.

The chain uses TRBV12-3 or TRBV12-4 and TRBJ2-1; D possibly corresponds to TRBD2 (7 bases). CDR3 size: 17 residues. The V end was cut by 5 bases, the J end by 4 bases, with 21 bases between. The CDR3 spells CASSTPLGGQAYNEQFF. In DNA, the CDR3 is TGTGCCAGCAGTACCCCCCTGGGGGGGCAAGCATACAATGAGCAGTTCTTC.

The chain combines TRBV12-3 or TRBV12-4 with TRBJ2-2, with D uncertain. Trimming took 7 bases from V and 2 from J, leaving 8 bases between them. The CDR3 sequence is 13 residues long. This chain's CDR3 is CASTSGNTGELFF. The CDR3 bases are TGTGCCAGCACCTCGGGTAACACCGGGGAGCTGTTTTTT.

V usage is TRBV6-1 and J usage is TRBJ2-1, with TRBD2 matching over 10 bases. Germline assignment: CDR1 MNHNS and CDR2 SASEGT. The V and J ends lost 0 bases and 8 bases, in that order; junction bases with no gene match: 10. The CDR3 length is 17 residues. CDR3 amino acids: CASSEAPSSGSGYEQFF. CDR3 DNA: TGTGCCAGCAGTGAAGCCCCCTCTAGCGGGAGCGGGTATGAGCAGTTCTTC.

V gene TRBV13 combines with J gene TRBJ1-2, with unresolved D. CDR3 length equals 17 residues. Trimming pared 2 bases from V and 2 bases from J, leaving 18 bases between. Per germline, CDR1 PRHDT and CDR2 FYEKMQ (reference sequence). The CDR3 region is CASSLSPLGSRNYGYTF. As DNA, the CDR3 is TGTGCCAGCAGCTTATCCCCCCTCGGCAGCCGAAACTATGGCTACACCTTC.

The CDR3 bases are TGCAGTGCCCCTATCGGGGATCGGGATGGCTACACCTTC. As protein: CSAPIGDRDGYTF. The rearrangement uses TRBV20-1 and TRBJ1-2; no reliable D call. CDR3 length: 13 amino acids. CDR1 is DFQATT and CDR2 is SNEGSKA in the germline V gene (reference sequence). The V gene lost 6 bases and the J gene lost 6 bases, with 17 bases spanning the gap.

This clonotype was seen a single time. The V call is TRBV29-1, the J call TRBJ2-5, with D perhaps matching TRBD1 (5 bases). This CDR3 is built from 13 residues. Germline CDR1 reads SQVTM; CDR2 reads ANQGSEA. V lost 4 bases and J lost 2, with 11 bases in between. The CDR3 region has the DNA TGCAGCGTTGCTCGAGCAGGGCAAGAGACCCAGTACTTC. This sequence encodes CSVARAGQETQYF.

The V call is TRBV2, the J call TRBJ1-1; maybe TRBD1 (5 bases). The germline V gene encodes CDR1 SNHLY and CDR2 FYNNEI. The ends were cut back, 4 bases at V and 5 bases at J, with 11 bases in the middle. The CDR3 length is 13 residues. CDR3 region: CASSAGLGTEAFF. The CDR3 nucleotides are TGTGCCAGCAGTGCAGGGCTCGGGACTGAAGCTTTCTTT.

This clonotype was found once. V gene TRBV7-3 combines with J gene TRBJ2-3; a weak D match, TRBD2 (6 bases). Trimming took 5 bases from V and 3 from J, leaving 15 bases between them. The CDR3 spans 15 residues. Germline CDR1 and CDR2: SGHTA and FQGTGA. The CDR3 DNA sequence: TGTGCCAGCAGCCTCAGACTAGTCGAGACAGATACGCAGTATTTT. Translation gives CASSLRLVETDTQYF.

V and J are TRBV20-1 and TRBJ2-1; TRBD2 agrees at 8 bases. The germline gives CDR1 DFQATT, CDR2 SNEGSKA (reference sequence). This CDR3 is 17 amino acids long. J was trimmed by 3 bases and V by 6 bases; bases with no gene match: 16. The CDR3 coding sequence is TGCAGTGCCTCAGCGGGAGTCGATCAAGCGGTCTACAATGAGCAGTTCTTC. Translation: CSASAGVDQAVYNEQFF.

This rearrangement joins TRBV3-1 to TRBJ2-1, with D uncertain. The V gene lost 0 bases and the J gene lost 9 bases, with 6 bases spanning the gap. This CDR3 has 12 amino acids. Looked up from germline, CDR1 is LGHDT and CDR2 is YNNKEL (reference sequence). The CDR3 region is CASSQDKAEQFF. The CDR3 DNA reads as TGTGCCAGCAGCCAAGATAAGGCTGAGCAGTTCTTC.